The source of this TCR beta chain is a study of blood T cell repertoires in COVID-19. Looking at the study overall: The cDNA or gDNA used as material had been derived from T cells, B-cell-depleted T cells, or PBMCs.

Only in-frame clones appear in the TCRdb table, and some are missing; sequencing was by immunoSEQ multiplex PCR. The sample has 130,000 or so clones, roughly 89% seen once. This clone was detected only once. Unmatched junction bases numbered 1, after V lost 0 bases and J lost 5 bases. Germline loops: CDR1 MNHEY, CDR2 SMNVEV (reference sequence). The CDR3 has 14 residues. The sequencing sample was made of peripheral blood. The genes are TRBV27 and TRBJ2-7; 10 bases match TRBD1. The clonotype comes from a man in his 60s with COVID-19, enrolled during active disease. CDR3 coding DNA: TGTGCCAGCAGTTTATCGACAGGGGGCAACGAGCAGTACTTC. It codes for CASSLSTGGNEQYF.